Shown below are 6 T cell receptor beta chains from a single sample sequenced in a study of T cells in Graves' hyperthyroidism and ophthalmopathy. Amplified TCR beta CDR3 regions derived from RNA transcripts. The TCR CDR3 first-round RT-PCR relied on the HTBI primer set. TCRdb re-analysed the multiplex PCR reads in MiXCR, keeping a single row per CDR3 protein. This sample has some 760,000 distinct CDR3 sequences, with 11% to 15% found just once. Sequenced sample: blood. These receptors were taken from a woman aged 18-29 years with Graves' hyperthyroidism.

The chain links TRBV24-1 to TRBJ2-1; 10 bases agree with TRBD1. The V gene end was trimmed by 3 bases and the J gene end by 3 bases; junction bases not matched to a gene: 10. The germline V gene has CDR1 KGHDR and CDR2 SFDVKD. CDR3 length equals 18 residues. DNA of the CDR3: TGTGCCACCAGTGATGCCGGGCCGGGACAGGGGTACTACAATGAGCAGTTCTTC. This encodes CATSDAGPGQGYYNEQFF.

This clonotype was recorded many times. V usage is TRBV30 and J usage is TRBJ2-1; 8 nucleotides match TRBD2. Germline V gene sequence: CDR1 GTSNPN, CDR2 SVGIG (reference sequence). This CDR3 region has 18 residues. V lost 0 bases, J lost 3 bases, and 13 bases stayed unmatched. The CDR3 sequence is CAWSVGLRRGGIYNEQFF. Here the CDR3 DNA reads TGTGCCTGGAGTGTAGGCCTTCGTCGGGGGGGGATCTACAATGAGCAGTTCTTC. The full variable domain, in which reference TRBV30 and TRBJ2-1 provide the parts outside the CDR3, is SQTIHQWPATLVQPVGSPLSLECTVEGTSNPNLYWYRQAAGRGLQLLFYSVGIGQISSEVPQNLSASRPQDRQFILSSKKLLLSDSGFYLCAWSVGLRRGGIYNEQFFGPGTRLTVL.

This clonotype was recorded at least ten times. The chain links TRBV28 to TRBJ1-2, with 9 bases that match TRBD1. CDR1 MDHEN and CDR2 SYDVKM come from the germline V gene. The CDR3 runs to 17 residues. Trimming at V came to 6 bases and at J to 2 bases, leaving 13 bases not matched to a gene. CDR3 DNA sequence: TGTGCCAGCAGGAGCGCCGGGACAGGGTCTAGAAACTATGGCTACACCTTC. It codes for CASRSAGTGSRNYGYTF.

This clonotype was counted at least ten times. V is TRBV29-1 and J is TRBJ2-7, with 9 bases matching TRBD1. Trimming took 5 bases from V and 4 from J; bases not matched to a gene: 9. CDR1 is SQVTM and CDR2 is ANQGSEA in the germline V gene. This CDR3 region has 14 residues. CDR3 DNA: TGCAGCGTTCATACGGGACAGGGTTTGTACGAGCAGTACTTC. Translation: CSVHTGQGLYEQYF.

This clonotype was seen a few times. The genes are TRBV20-1 and TRBJ2-3; 10 nucleotides agree with TRBD2. CDR3 length: 15 residues. Germline CDR1 is DFQATT and CDR2 is SNEGSKA (reference sequence). V lost 5 bases, J lost 5 bases, and 10 bases stayed unmatched. CDR3 protein: CSADGAASGRDTQYF. The CDR3 DNA reads TGCAGTGCTGACGGGGCGGCTAGCGGGAGAGATACGCAGTATTTT.

This clonotype was counted ten times or more. This chain joins TRBV6-1 and TRBJ2-5; D not certain. V was clipped by 6 bases and J by 5 bases, with 16 bases between them. This CDR3 contains 14 residues. Germline V gives CDR1 MNHNS, CDR2 SASEGT. CDR3 sequence reads: CASRPVGIRETQYF. The CDR3 coding sequence is TGTGCCAGCAGGCCCGTCGGTATCCGGGAGACCCAGTACTTC.